This T cell receptor (beta chain) was recorded in a study of blood T cell repertoires in COVID-19. The overall study: Sites across the United States, Italy and Spain contributed samples from acute and convalescent COVID-19. In each case, the material was cDNA or gDNA derived from T cells, B-cell-depleted T cells, or PBMCs.

Generated by immunoSEQ multiplex PCR, the TCRdb table keeps only in-frame clones and is missing some. The sample holds about 240,000 clones, approximately 83% seen once. The CDR3 runs to 13 residues. Germline CDR1 SGHTS, CDR2 YDEGEE. The V and J ends lost 4 bases and 8 bases respectively, with 15 bases between them. The TCR sequence derives from a woman aged 80 or over with acute or convalescent COVID-19. The sample comprised peripheral blood. This rearrangement joins TRBV5-8 to TRBJ1-2; D possibly corresponds to TRBD1 (6 bases). The CDR3 reads CASSVGQTNGYTF. As DNA, the CDR3 is TGTGCCAGCAGCGTAGGACAGACAAACGGCTACACCTTC.